Below, 10 T cell receptor beta chains from the same sample are listed, as sequenced in a study of a mutant IDH1 vaccine in newly diagnosed glioma. Generated by immunoSEQ multiplex PCR, the TCRdb table keeps only in-frame clones and is missing some. The sample records tens of thousands of clones, roughly four fifths being singletons. This sample's time point: baseline, week 1 (first vaccination visit). The treatment was: pre-vaccination baseline after standard-of-care therapy. This sample comprised PBMCs, obtained from a glioma patient treated with radiotherapy, temozolomide or both. Receptors originate from a man younger than 45 with glioma.

The chain is built from TRBV4-3 and TRBJ2-3, with 7 positions matching TRBD2. Germline V gene sequence: CDR1 LGHNA, CDR2 YSLEER. CDR3 length: 17 residues. Trimming at V came to 0 bases and at J to 2 bases, leaving 8 bases not matched to a gene. Here the CDR3 reads CASSQDVWRGTTDTQYF. The CDR3 DNA is TGCGCCAGCAGCCAAGATGTTTGGCGGGGGACCACAGATACGCAGTATTTT.

The rearrangement links TRBV10-3 to TRBJ2-7; TRBD1 matches at 9 bases. Germline trimming cut 8 bases from V and 3 bases from J; bases unmatched to any gene: 8. CDR1 ENHRY and CDR2 SYGVKD come from the germline V gene. This CDR3 contains 14 residues. The CDR3 bases are TGTGCCATCGGGGTTGAGGACAGGGGCTACGAGCAGTACTTC. Translated: CAIGVEDRGYEQYF.

This chain connects TRBV5-1 to TRBJ1-2; D possibly corresponds to TRBD1 (5 bases). V shed 1 base and J shed 4 bases, with 8 bases lying between them. Germline V gene data show CDR1 as SGHRS and CDR2 as YFSETQ. The CDR3 consists of 13 residues. DNA of the CDR3: TGCGCCAGCAGCTTGACAGGCCTCTATGGCTACACCTTC. It is translated as CASSLTGLYGYTF.

This chain connects TRBV7-2 to TRBJ1-3; 7 nucleotides align to TRBD1. J gave up 5 bases and V 1 base, and 5 bases lay outside the gene matches. The CDR3 sequence is 15 residues long. Germline values: CDR1 SGHTA, CDR2 FQGNSA. CDR3 residues: CASSLGGGGRNTIYF. The CDR3 DNA reads as TGTGCCAGCAGCTTAGGAGGGGGCGGTAGAAACACCATATATTTT.

Only one count was recorded for this clone. This chain uses TRBV10-3 with TRBJ2-3; TRBD1 might be the D (6 bases). Trimming shortened V by 11 bases and J by 0 bases, and 12 bases separated the two germline ends. CDR3 length equals 13 residues. Germline CDR1 reads ENHRY; CDR2 reads SYGVKD. CDR3 protein: CAVQGLSTDTQYF. The CDR3 DNA reads TGTGCCGTACAGGGTCTTAGCACAGATACGCAGTATTTT.

The chain recombines TRBV11-2 with TRBJ1-4; a possible D gene is TRBD1 (5 bases). The V end lost 1 base, the J end lost 4 bases, and 10 bases lay between the germline ends. The CDR3 loop spans 15 amino acids. Germline assignment: CDR1 SGHAT and CDR2 FQNNGV. The CDR3 nucleotides are TGTGCCAGCAGCTTAGGGGCGGGGGGTAATGAAAAACTGTTTTTT. This sequence encodes CASSLGAGGNEKLFF.

J is TRBJ2-3 and V is TRBV6-4; weak D call: TRBD2 (5 bases). From germline, CDR1 is MRHNA and CDR2 SNTAGT. This CDR3 spans 13 amino acids. Trimming removed 5 bases at V and 2 bases at J, with 8 bases between. The DNA of the CDR3 is TGTGCCAGCAGTAGGACTCCCACAGATACGCAGTATTTT. It codes for CASSRTPTDTQYF.

In nucleotides, the CDR3 is TGTGCCAGCTCACCAGGGGAAGGGTTGGTTTTCTTT. The encoded protein is CASSPGEGLVFF. The chain has TRBV18 and TRBJ1-1; D unclear. The germline V and J ends were trimmed by 2 bases and 13 bases, with 14 bases remaining between them. Germline V gene sequence: CDR1 KGHSH, CDR2 LQKENI. There are 12 residues in the CDR3.

The chain recombines TRBV9 with TRBJ2-3, with D unresolved. With 0 bases removed from V and 5 bases from J, the gap between germline ends came to 4 bases. This CDR3 spans 12 amino acids. Germline CDR1 reads SGDLS; CDR2 reads YYNGEE. CDR3 nucleotides: TGTGCCAGCAGCGTAGTAGGAGATACGCAGTATTTT. Its translation is CASSVVGDTQYF.

V is TRBV9 and J is TRBJ2-3, with 7 positions matching TRBD1. After removal of 4 bases from V and 1 base from J, the junction contained 9 bases not matched to a gene. The CDR3 runs 16 residues. Looked up from germline, CDR1 is SGDLS and CDR2 is YYNGEE. CDR3 region: CASSPADRRRTDTQYF. The CDR3 DNA sequence: TGTGCCAGCAGCCCGGCGGACAGGAGACGCACAGATACGCAGTATTTT.